The source of this T cell receptor beta chain is a study of a mutant IDH1 vaccine in newly diagnosed glioma. Study overall: Patients were pretreated with radiotherapy, temozolomide, or both, mostly both.

Profiling relied on immunoSEQ multiplex PCR, and the TCRdb table lists in-frame clones only, not all of them. This sample has around 67,000 clones, with around 83% found just once. Germline-derived CDR1 and CDR2 are SGHVS and FQNEAQ. This CDR3 contains 14 residues. Trimming stripped 2 bases from V and 0 bases from J, with 7 bases between. Time point reported: baseline, week 1 (first vaccination visit). Specified treatment: pre-vaccination baseline after standard-of-care therapy. Each donor presented with a new WHO grade 3 or 4 astrocytoma that tested IDH1-mutant and showed ATRX loss. The source was peripheral blood mononuclear cells (PBMCs), collected from a glioma patient treated with radiotherapy, temozolomide or both. The chain links TRBV7-8 to TRBJ1-2; the D is unclear. The clonotype comes from a woman aged 18-35 years with glioma. Some clones in this sample may be carry-over from other donors' samples. The CDR3 nucleotides read TGTGCCAGCAGCTTATCCGGTTCTAACTATGGCTACACCTTC. Its protein is CASSLSGSNYGYTF.